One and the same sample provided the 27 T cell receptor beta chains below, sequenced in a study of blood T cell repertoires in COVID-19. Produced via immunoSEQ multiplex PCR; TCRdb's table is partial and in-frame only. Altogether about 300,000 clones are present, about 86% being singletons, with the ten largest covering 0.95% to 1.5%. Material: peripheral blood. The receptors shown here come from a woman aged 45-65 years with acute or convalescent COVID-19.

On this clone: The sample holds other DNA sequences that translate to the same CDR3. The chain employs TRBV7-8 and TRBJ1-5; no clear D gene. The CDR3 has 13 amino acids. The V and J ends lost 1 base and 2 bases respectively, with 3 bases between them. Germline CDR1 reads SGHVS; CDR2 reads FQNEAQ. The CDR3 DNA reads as TGTGCCAGCAGCTTAGGGCGCAATCAGCCCCAGCATTTT. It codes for CASSLGRNQPQHF. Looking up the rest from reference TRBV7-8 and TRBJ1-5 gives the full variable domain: GAGVSQSPRYKVAKRGQDVALRCDPISGHVSLFWYQQALGQGPEFLTYFQNEAQLDKSGLPSDRFFAERPEGSVSTLKIQRTQQEDSAVYLCASSLGRNQPQHFGDGTRLSIL.

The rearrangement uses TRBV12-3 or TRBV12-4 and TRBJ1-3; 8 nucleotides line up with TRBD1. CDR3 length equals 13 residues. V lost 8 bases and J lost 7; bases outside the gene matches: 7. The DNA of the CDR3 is TGTGCCAGCCGGACAGGGAATATGAACACCATATATTTT. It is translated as CASRTGNMNTIYF.

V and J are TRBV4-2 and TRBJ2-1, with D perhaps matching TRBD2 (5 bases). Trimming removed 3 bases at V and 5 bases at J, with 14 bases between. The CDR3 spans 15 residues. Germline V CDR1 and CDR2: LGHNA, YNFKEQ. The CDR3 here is CASSQMFPEDNEQFF. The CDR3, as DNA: TGTGCCAGCAGCCAGATGTTTCCGGAGGACAATGAGCAGTTCTTC.

CDR3 region: CASSQGRVGRGANTEAFF. In nucleotides, the CDR3 is TGCGCCAGCAGCCAAGGTAGGGTAGGCAGGGGAGCGAACACTGAAGCTTTCTTT. The chain couples TRBV4-1 to TRBJ1-1; TRBD1 is a possible D gene (6 bases). CDR1 is MGHRA, CDR2 YSYEKL, per germline. The V and J ends lost 1 base and 1 base respectively, with 19 bases between them. The CDR3 runs to 18 residues.

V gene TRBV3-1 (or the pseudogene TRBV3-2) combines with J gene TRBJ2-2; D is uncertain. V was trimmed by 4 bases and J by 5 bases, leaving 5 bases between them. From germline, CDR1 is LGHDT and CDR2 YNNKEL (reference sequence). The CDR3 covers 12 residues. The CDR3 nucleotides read TGTGCCAGCAGCCCGAGTACCGGGGAGCTGTTTTTT. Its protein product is CASSPSTGELFF.

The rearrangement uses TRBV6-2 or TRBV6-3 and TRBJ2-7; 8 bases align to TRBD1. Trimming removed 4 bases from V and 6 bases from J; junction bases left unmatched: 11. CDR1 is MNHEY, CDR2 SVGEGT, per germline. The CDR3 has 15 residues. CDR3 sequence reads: CASSSGDRTMLEQYF. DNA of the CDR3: TGTGCCAGCAGTTCCGGGGACAGGACCATGCTCGAGCAGTACTTC.

This CDR3 reads CASSDGTDLNQPQHF. CDR3 DNA: TGTGCCAGCAGTGACGGGACAGACCTCAATCAGCCCCAGCATTTT. The rearrangement joins TRBV6-1 to TRBJ1-5; 7 bases are a match to TRBD1. CDR3 length: 15 residues. Trimming at V came to 3 bases and at J to 3 bases, leaving 5 bases not matched to a gene. The germline CDR1 and CDR2 sequences are MNHNS and SASEGT.

The CDR3 is CASSPPRGTSSYNEQFF. CDR3 bases: TGTGCCAGCAGCCCGCCCAGGGGGACTAGCTCCTACAATGAGCAGTTCTTC. The chain is built from TRBV11-2 and TRBJ2-1; TRBD2 is a possible D gene (8 bases). Trimming removed 5 bases from V and 0 bases from J, with 17 bases in between. There are 17 residues in the CDR3. Germline V gene data show CDR1 as SGHAT and CDR2 as FQNNGV.

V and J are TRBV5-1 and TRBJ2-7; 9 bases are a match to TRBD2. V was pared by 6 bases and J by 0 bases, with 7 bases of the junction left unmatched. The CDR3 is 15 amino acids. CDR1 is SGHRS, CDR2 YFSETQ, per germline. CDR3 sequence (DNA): TGCGCCAGCACCCTCATTAGCGGGAGCTCCTACGAGCAGTACTTC. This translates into CASTLISGSSYEQYF.

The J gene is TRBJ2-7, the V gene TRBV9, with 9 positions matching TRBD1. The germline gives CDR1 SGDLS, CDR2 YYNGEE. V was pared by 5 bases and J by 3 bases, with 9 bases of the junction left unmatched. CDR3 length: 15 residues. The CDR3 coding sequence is TGTGCCAGCAGTGTCCGGGACAGGGCCCTCTACGAGCAGTACTTC. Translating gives CASSVRDRALYEQYF.

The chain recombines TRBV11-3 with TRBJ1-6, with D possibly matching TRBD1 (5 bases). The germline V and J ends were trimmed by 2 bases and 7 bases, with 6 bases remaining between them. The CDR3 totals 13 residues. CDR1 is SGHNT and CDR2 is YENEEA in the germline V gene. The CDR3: CASSLQGNSPLHF. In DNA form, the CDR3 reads TGTGCCAGCAGCTTACAGGGAAATTCACCCCTCCACTTT.

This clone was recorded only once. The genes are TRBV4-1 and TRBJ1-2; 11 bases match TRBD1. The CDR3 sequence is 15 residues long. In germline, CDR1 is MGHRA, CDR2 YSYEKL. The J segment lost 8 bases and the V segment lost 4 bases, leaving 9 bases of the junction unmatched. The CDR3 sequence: CASSPLGQGENGYTF. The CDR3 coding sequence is TGCGCCAGCAGCCCCCTGGGACAGGGGGAGAACGGCTACACCTTC.

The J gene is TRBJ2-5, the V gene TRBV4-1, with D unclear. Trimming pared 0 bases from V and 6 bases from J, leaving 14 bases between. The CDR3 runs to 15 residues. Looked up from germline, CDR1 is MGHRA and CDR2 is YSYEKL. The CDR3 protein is CASSQDQEKRKTQYF. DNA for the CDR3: TGCGCCAGCAGCCAAGATCAGGAAAAACGAAAGACCCAGTACTTC.

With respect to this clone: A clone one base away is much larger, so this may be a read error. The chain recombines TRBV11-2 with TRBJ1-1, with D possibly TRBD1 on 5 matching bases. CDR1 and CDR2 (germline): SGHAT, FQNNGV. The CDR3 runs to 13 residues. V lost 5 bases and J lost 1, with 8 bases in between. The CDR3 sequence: CASSHQGNTEAFF. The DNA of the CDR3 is TGTGCCAGCAGCCATCAGGGGAACACTGAAGCTTTCTTT. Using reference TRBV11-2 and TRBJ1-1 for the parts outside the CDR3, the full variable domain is EAGVAQSPRYKIIEKRQSVAFWCNPISGHATLYWYQQILGQGPKLLIQFQNNGVVDDSQLPKDRFSAERLKGVDSTLKIQPAKLEDSAVYLCASSHQGNTEAFFGQGTRLTVV.

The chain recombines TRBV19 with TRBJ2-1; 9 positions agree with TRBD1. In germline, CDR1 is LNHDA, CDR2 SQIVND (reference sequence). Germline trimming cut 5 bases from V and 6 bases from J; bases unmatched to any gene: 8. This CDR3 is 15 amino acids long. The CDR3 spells CASSFRQGVANEQFF. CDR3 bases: TGTGCCAGTAGTTTTCGACAGGGGGTCGCCAATGAGCAGTTCTTC.

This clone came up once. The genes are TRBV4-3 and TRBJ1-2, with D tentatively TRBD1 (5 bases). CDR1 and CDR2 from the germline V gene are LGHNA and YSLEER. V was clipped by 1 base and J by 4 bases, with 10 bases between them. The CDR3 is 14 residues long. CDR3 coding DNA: TGCGCCAGCAGCCAAGCAATAAGGGGCTATGGCTACACCTTC. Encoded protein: CASSQAIRGYGYTF.

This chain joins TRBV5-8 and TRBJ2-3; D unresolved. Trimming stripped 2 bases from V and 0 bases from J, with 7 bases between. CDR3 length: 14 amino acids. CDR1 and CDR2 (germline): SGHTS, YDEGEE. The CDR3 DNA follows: TGTGCCAGCAGCTTTAGACACAGCACAGATACGCAGTATTTT. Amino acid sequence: CASSFRHSTDTQYF.

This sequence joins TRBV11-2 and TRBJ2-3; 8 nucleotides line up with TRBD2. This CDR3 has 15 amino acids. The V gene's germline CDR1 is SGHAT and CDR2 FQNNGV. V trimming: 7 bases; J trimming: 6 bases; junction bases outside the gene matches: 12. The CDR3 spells CASKAGGWGRDTQYF. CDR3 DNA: TGTGCCAGCAAGGCGGGAGGATGGGGAAGGGATACGCAGTATTTT.

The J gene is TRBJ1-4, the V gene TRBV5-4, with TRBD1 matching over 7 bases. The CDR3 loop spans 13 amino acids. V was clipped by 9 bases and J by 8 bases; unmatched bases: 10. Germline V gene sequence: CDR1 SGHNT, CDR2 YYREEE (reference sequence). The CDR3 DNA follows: TGTGCCACCAGACAGGGAGTCGGGGAAAAACTGTTTTTT. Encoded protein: CATRQGVGEKLFF. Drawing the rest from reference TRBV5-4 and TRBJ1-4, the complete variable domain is ETGVTQSPTHLIKTRGQQVTLRCSSQSGHNTVSWYQQALGQGPQFIFQYYREEENGRGNFPPRFSGLQFPNYSSELNVNALELDDSALYLCATRQGVGEKLFFGSGTQLSVL.

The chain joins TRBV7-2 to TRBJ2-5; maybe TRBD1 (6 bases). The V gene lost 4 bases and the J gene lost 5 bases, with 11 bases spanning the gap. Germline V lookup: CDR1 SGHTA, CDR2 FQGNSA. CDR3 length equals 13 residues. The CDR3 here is CASSSQGRETQYF. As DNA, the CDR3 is TGTGCCAGCAGCTCCCAGGGGCGGGAGACCCAGTACTTC.

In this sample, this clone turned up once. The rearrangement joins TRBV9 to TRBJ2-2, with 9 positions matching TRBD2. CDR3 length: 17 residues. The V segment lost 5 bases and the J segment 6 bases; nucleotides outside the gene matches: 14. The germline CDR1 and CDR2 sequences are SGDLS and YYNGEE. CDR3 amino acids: CASSKRGSGRIPGELFF. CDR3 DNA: TGTGCCAGCAGTAAAAGGGGGAGCGGGAGGATTCCCGGGGAGCTGTTTTTT.

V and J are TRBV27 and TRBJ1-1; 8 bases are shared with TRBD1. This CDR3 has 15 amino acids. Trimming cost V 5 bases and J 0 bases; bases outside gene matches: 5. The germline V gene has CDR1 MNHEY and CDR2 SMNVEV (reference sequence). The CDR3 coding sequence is TGTGCCAGCAGTCCGTGGACAGGGATGAACACTGAAGCTTTCTTT. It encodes CASSPWTGMNTEAFF.

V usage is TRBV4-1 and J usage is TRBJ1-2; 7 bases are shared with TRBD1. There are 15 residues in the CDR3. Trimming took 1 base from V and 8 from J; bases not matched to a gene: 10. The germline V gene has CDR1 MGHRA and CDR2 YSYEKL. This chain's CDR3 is CASSQVGQDVRGYTF. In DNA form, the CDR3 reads TGCGCCAGCAGCCAAGTTGGACAGGATGTTCGGGGCTACACCTTC.

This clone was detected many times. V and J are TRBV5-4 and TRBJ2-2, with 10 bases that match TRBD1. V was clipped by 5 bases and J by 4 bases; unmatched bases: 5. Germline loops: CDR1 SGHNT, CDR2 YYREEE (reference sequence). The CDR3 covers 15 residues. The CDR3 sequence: CASSRQGAATGELFF. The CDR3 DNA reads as TGTGCCAGCAGTCGACAGGGGGCCGCCACCGGGGAGCTGTTTTTT.

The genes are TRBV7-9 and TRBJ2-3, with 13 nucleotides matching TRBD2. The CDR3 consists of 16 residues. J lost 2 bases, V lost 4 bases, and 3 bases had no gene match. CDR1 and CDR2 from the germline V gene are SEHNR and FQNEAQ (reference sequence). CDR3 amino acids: CASSSGLAGATDTQYF. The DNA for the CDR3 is TGTGCCAGCAGCTCTGGACTAGCGGGGGCCACAGATACGCAGTATTTT.

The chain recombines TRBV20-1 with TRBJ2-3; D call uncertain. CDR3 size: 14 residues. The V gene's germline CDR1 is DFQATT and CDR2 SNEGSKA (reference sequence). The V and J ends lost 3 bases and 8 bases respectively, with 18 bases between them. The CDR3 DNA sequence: TGCAGTGCTAGTGGGCGGTCTACCCCCGGTACGCAGTATTTT. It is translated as CSASGRSTPGTQYF.

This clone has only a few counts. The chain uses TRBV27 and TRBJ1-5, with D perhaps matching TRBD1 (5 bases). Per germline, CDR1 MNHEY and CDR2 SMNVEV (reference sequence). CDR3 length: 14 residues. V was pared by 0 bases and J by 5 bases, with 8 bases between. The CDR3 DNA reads TGTGCCAGCAGTTTATCGACAGTAGATCAGCCCCAGCATTTT. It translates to CASSLSTVDQPQHF.